These 9 T cell receptor beta chains share one sample of origin, sequenced in a study of post-analysis software for immune sequencing data. Overall study results and limits: Included in a set of roughly five TRBV segments more frequent in patients than controls were TRBV5-6, TRBV5-1 and TRBV20-1.

Their recognized antigens are unknown. Prepared libraries of TCR beta cDNA carried unique molecular identifiers. TCRdb reanalysed the PCR reads using MiXCR and keeps one entry per CDR3 protein. This sample has 450,000 to 650,000 distinct CDR3 sequences, with roughly two fifths found just once. The specimen sequenced was blood. These receptors were collected from a girl between 10 and 17 years old with multiple sclerosis.

This clonotype was detected only a few times. J is TRBJ2-7 and V is TRBV12-3 or TRBV12-4; weak D call: TRBD2 (5 bases). V lost 6 bases, J lost 2 bases, and 14 bases lay in between. The CDR3 is 14 amino acids. In DNA, the CDR3 is TGTGCCAGCAGGCCAGCGGCCGGTGCCTACGAGCAGTACTTC. The encoded protein is CASRPAAGAYEQYF.

The rearrangement links TRBV20-1 to TRBJ2-1; tentative D call: TRBD2 (5 bases). The CDR3 consists of 12 residues. CDR1 and CDR2 (germline): DFQATT, SNEGSKA (reference sequence). Between the trimmed V and J ends, which lost 6 bases and 2 bases, there was a span of 8 bases. CDR3 residues: CSAQRTYNEQFF. The CDR3 DNA sequence: TGCAGTGCGCAGCGGACCTACAATGAGCAGTTCTTC.

For this clonotype: Its ends do not fully match the called genes, so a read error is possible. The rearrangement links TRBV7-8 to TRBJ1-1; 7 bases align to TRBD1. CDR3 length: 14 amino acids. The germline V gene has CDR1 SGHVS and CDR2 FQNEAQ. The CDR3 loop reads CANSLKGANTEAFF. The CDR3 DNA sequence: TGTGCCAACAGCTTAAAGGGGGCGAACACTGAAGCTTTCTTT. Filled out from reference TRBV7-8 and TRBJ1-1, the complete variable domain reads GAGVSQSPRYKVAKRGQDVALRCDPISGHVSLFWYQQALGQGPEFLTYFQNEAQLDKSGLPSDRFFAERPEGSVSTLKIQRTQQEDSAVYLCANSLKGANTEAFFGQGTRLTVV.

V and J are TRBV9 and TRBJ1-1; 7 nucleotides agree with TRBD1. Trimming removed 0 bases from V and 0 bases from J; junction bases left unmatched: 2. CDR3 length equals 15 residues. Germline lookup yields CDR1 SGDLS and CDR2 YYNGEE. CDR3 in DNA: TGTGCCAGCAGCGTAGGGACAGGCATGAACACTGAAGCTTTCTTT. This sequence encodes CASSVGTGMNTEAFF.

The chain has TRBV6-6 and TRBJ1-2; D ambiguous. CDR3 length: 13 amino acids. V lost 9 bases, J lost 4 bases, and 15 bases lay in between. Germline V lookup: CDR1 MNHNY, CDR2 SVGAGI (reference sequence). The DNA of the CDR3 is TGTGCCAGTTCGGGGAGGACTTCCTATGGCTACACCTTC. It is translated as CASSGRTSYGYTF.

As to this clonotype: One end of the junction varies from germline; a read error may be responsible. CDR3 sequence: CSVERENIIYF. CDR3 coding DNA: TGCAGCGTTGAACGGGAAAACATCATATATTTT. The genes are TRBV29-1 and TRBJ1-3; D unclear. The germline CDR1 and CDR2 sequences are SQVTM and ANQGSEA. This CDR3 comprises 11 residues.

This chain uses TRBV7-8 with TRBJ1-5, with TRBD1 matching 7 bases. The trim removed 3 bases at V and 3 bases at J, leaving 8 bases unmatched. Germline CDR1 is SGHVS and CDR2 is FQNEAQ. The CDR3 length is 16 residues. DNA for the CDR3: TGTGCCAGCAGCTTGTCAGGGGGAGCGAACAATCAGCCCCAGCATTTT. Its translation is CASSLSGGANNQPQHF.

About this clonotype: Compared with germline, one end of the junction differs, possibly owing to a read error. The CDR3: CSVERWGADTQYF. CDR3 coding DNA: TGTAGCGTTGAAAGGTGGGGGGCAGATACGCAGTATTTT. The rearrangement joins TRBV29-1 to TRBJ2-3; D perhaps matches TRBD2 (6 bases). CDR3 length equals 13 residues. Germline CDR1 and CDR2: SQVTM and ANQGSEA.

The J gene is TRBJ1-2, the V gene TRBV9; unclear D gene. V was pared by 4 bases and J by 5 bases, with 18 bases between. In germline, CDR1 is SGDLS, CDR2 YYNGEE. CDR3 length: 15 amino acids. CDR3: CASSLDDREIYGYTF. The CDR3 DNA reads as TGTGCCAGCAGCCTAGATGACCGGGAGATATATGGCTACACCTTC. Full variable domain (outside the CDR3, taken from reference TRBV9 and TRBJ1-2): DSGVTQTPKHLITATGQRVTLRCSPRSGDLSVYWYQQSLDQGLQFLIQYYNGEERAKGNILERFSAQQFPDLHSELNLSSLELGDSALYFCASSLDDREIYGYTFGSGTRLTVV.